These T cell receptor beta chains were read from a single sample in a study of T cells after yellow fever vaccination. TCRdb processed the 5' RACE reads anew with MiXCR; each CDR3 protein has one entry. The table records roughly 350,000 distinct CDR3 sequences, roughly 3.9% of them present only once. Sequencing used PBMCs, obtained 5 days after the yellow fever booster vaccination. The source of these receptors is a man younger than 35 who received the YFV17D yellow fever vaccine. The conserved cysteine and the conserved F or W are not part of the CDR3 here.

cdr3_aa j_call cdr3_length v_call
ASSSRASGFYEQY TRBJ2-7 13 TRBV11-2
ASSIRTYTPDTQY TRBJ2-3 13 TRBV21-1
ASSPPGGIETQY TRBJ2-5 12 TRBV18
ASSQAGAEQY TRBJ2-7 10 TRBV6-5
ASSQPLGSGGLNNEQF TRBJ2-1 16 TRBV23-1
AWSRGRNSGNTIY TRBJ1-3 13 TRBV30
ASEDPPQNTGELF TRBJ2-2 13 TRBV6-2/TRBV6-3
ASSTGGGGQPQH TRBJ1-5 12 TRBV7-9
ASSQGLAGAYEQY TRBJ2-7 13 TRBV3-1
ASSQAPGRGRTDTQY TRBJ2-3 15 TRBV4-1
ASSQPGSGDTQY TRBJ2-3 12 TRBV4-3
ASSGSWGGLEQF TRBJ2-1 12 TRBV6-2/TRBV6-3
ASSQEKQGARGYT TRBJ1-2 13 TRBV4-2
ASSEVVTQGYEQY TRBJ2-7 13 TRBV6-1
SARESLTGELF TRBJ2-2 11 TRBV20-1
ASSPKPGLGLAGAVNEQF TRBJ2-1 18 TRBV5-5
ASSLAGLAGQKETQY TRBJ2-5 15 TRBV5-1
ASSMGPSNQPQH TRBJ1-5 12 TRBV12-3/TRBV12-4
ASSLAGLANEQF TRBJ2-1 12 TRBV5-1
ASSLAGGAFEQF TRBJ2-1 12 TRBV7-9
ASSLLGAGGGGTDTQY TRBJ2-3 16 TRBV7-2
SARDAGGRNEQY TRBJ2-7 12 TRBV20-1
ASSLDPSRELF TRBJ2-2 11 TRBV7-9
SARQFGEDGELF TRBJ2-2 12 TRBV20-1
ASPGTATGELF TRBJ2-2 11 TRBV12-3/TRBV12-4
AISETKASSYNEQF TRBJ2-1 14 TRBV10-3
SATGADTEAF TRBJ1-1 10 TRBV20-1
ASSLGTGTQETQY TRBJ2-5 13 TRBV7-6
ASSLGVDSYTDTQY TRBJ2-3 14 TRBV7-9
ASSPPLGGNTIY TRBJ1-3 12 TRBV4-1
ASSLPPGRQNIQY TRBJ2-4 13 TRBV28
ASSPSRGTEAF TRBJ1-1 11 TRBV7-3
ASSRGQFGDTQY TRBJ2-3 12 TRBV11-2
ASSTLAGGYTDTQY TRBJ2-3 14 TRBV12-3/TRBV12-4
ASSGSFNEKLF TRBJ1-4 11 TRBV6-1